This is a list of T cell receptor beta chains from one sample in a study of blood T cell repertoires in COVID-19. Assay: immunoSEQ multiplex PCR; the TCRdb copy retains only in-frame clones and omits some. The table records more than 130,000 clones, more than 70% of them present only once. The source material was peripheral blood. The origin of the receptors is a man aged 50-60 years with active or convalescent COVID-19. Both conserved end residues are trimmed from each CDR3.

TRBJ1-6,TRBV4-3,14,ASSQDRTAAGTPLH
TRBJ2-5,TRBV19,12,ATRRGGGQETQY
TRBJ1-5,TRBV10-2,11,ASSSNSNQPQH
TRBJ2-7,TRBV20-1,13,SASGSSGVGGEQY
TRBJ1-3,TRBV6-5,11,ASSLQVGNTIY
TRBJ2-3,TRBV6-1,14,ASSAQRGGVTDTQY
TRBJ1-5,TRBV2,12,ASSESGVAQPQH
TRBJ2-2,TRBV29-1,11,SVARGNTGELF
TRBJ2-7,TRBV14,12,ASSQVLAGLRQY
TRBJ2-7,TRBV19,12,ASSPPGHSYEQY
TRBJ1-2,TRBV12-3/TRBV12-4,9,ASSVRDGYT
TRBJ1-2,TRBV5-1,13,ASSPGGGLLYGYT
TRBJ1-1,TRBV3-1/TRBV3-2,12,ASSEQNRNTEAF
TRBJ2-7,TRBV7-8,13,ASSRGDSVTSEQY
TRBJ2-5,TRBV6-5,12,ASSYSPSVETQY
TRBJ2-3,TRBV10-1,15,ASNYWDRVAITDTQY
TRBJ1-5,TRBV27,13,ASALAGTGNRAQH
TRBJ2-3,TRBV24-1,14,ATSEGGYGERDTQY
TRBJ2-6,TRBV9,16,ASSAPRGVPSGANVLT
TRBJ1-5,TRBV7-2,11,ASSSQGNQPQH
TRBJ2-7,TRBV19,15,ASSRNSGSLGSYEQY
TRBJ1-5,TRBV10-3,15,AISADRGRLGEQPQH
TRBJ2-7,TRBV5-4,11,ASSWTGAYEQY
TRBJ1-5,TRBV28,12,ASKHDRDDQPQH
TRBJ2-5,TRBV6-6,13,ASSYSGLAGETQY
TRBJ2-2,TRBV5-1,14,ASRTRTESNTGELF
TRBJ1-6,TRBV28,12,ASSPGGYNSPLH
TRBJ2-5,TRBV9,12,ASSVGQGPETQY
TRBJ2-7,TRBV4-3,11,ASSQDRAYEQY
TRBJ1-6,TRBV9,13,ASSVAGSYNSPLH
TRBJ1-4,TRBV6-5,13,ASNAQGRLNEKLF
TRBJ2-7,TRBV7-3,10,ASSSGQGKQY
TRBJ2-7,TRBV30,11,AWAGTGVYEQY
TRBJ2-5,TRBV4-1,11,ASNRVPQETQY
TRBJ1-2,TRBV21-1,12,ASSKPGQGNGYT
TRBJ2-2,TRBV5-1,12,ASSPGKPTGELF
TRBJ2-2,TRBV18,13,ASSRQGVNTGELF
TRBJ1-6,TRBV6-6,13,ASRDRDRGSSPLH
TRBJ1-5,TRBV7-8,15,ASSLRQVGSSNQPQH
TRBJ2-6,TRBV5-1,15,ASLCYAGGGGANVLT
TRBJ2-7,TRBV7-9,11,ASSPRPTYEQY
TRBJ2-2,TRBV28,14,ASTLTPPTGRGELF
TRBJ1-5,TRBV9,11,ASSEQGNQPQH
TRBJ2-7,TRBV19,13,ASSIGGQGFYEQY
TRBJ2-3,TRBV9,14,ASSVGASGSTDTQY
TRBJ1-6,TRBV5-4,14,ASSFGGTAYNSPLH
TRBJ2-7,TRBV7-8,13,ASSLVAGGGYEQY
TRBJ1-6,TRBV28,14,ASSLTGQHYNSPLH
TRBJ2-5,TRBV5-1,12,ASSSGQGRETQY
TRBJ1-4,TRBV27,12,ASRTIGRNEKLF
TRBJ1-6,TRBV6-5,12,ASRGQGAHSPLH
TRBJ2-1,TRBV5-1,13,ASSFRGSSYNEQF
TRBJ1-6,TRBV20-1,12,SASASGPNSPLH
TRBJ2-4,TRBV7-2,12,ASSPQGAKNIQY
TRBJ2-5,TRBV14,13,ASSQALGAQETQY